The next 14 T cell receptor beta chains were all read from a single sample in a study of blood T cell repertoires in COVID-19. Measured with immunoSEQ multiplex PCR; TCRdb has only the in-frame clones, and not every one. The profile covers tens of thousands of clones, with 87% appearing a single time and roughly a fifth taken by the ten largest. Sequencing was performed on peripheral blood. These receptors originate from a woman older than 75 with COVID-19, enrolled during active disease.

The rearrangement uses TRBV6-5 and TRBJ2-1; D gene uncertain. V lost 5 bases to trimming and J lost 0 bases, with 11 bases between them. The germline V gene encodes CDR1 MNHEY and CDR2 SVGAGI. There are 15 residues in the CDR3. Written as DNA, the CDR3 is TGTGCCAGCAGTCCCCTAGGTAGCTCCTACAATGAGCAGTTCTTC. Translation: CASSPLGSSYNEQFF.

V usage is TRBV20-1 and J usage is TRBJ2-1; tentatively, D is TRBD1 (6 bases). Trimming stripped 8 bases from V and 4 bases from J, with 9 bases between. The CDR3 extends over 11 amino acids. The germline V gene encodes CDR1 DFQATT and CDR2 SNEGSKA (reference sequence). This CDR3 reads CSIGQYNEQFF. CDR3 in DNA: TGCAGTATCGGACAGTACAATGAGCAGTTCTTC.

There are a few counts of this clone. The genes are TRBV29-1 and TRBJ1-1, with 9 positions matching TRBD1. This CDR3 contains 11 residues. V gave up 6 bases and J gave up 7 bases; unmatched junction bases: 3. Per the germline V gene, CDR1 is SQVTM and CDR2 is ANQGSEA. This chain's CDR3 is CSVSTGGEAFF. The CDR3 DNA is TGCAGCGTCTCGACAGGGGGTGAAGCTTTCTTT.

The chain links TRBV7-9 to TRBJ1-2; TRBD1 matches 7 bases. CDR3 length equals 14 residues. The ends lost 6 bases at V and 5 bases at J; junction bases unmatched: 9. Looked up from germline, CDR1 is SEHNR and CDR2 is FQNEAQ (reference sequence). The CDR3 protein is CASRPGQSSYGYTF. CDR3 in DNA: TGTGCCAGCAGGCCGGGACAGTCGTCTTATGGCTACACCTTC.

This clone occurred a few times. This chain links TRBV18 with TRBJ1-2; no clear D gene. V gave up 6 bases and J gave up 4 bases, with 18 bases separating them. The CDR3 has 15 amino acids. Looked up from germline, CDR1 is KGHSH and CDR2 is LQKENI. The CDR3 nucleotides read TGTGCCAGCTCTCTACCCCGGGTCGGAACCTATGGCTACACCTTC. Encoded protein: CASSLPRVGTYGYTF.

The chain couples TRBV7-5 to TRBJ1-4; the table names TRBD1, a call not compared with the DNA. TRBV7-5 is tagged as a pseudogene. The CDR3 is made up of 12 amino acids. The CDR3 spells CARSSTGEKLFF. The CDR3, as DNA: TGTGCCAGAAGTTCGACAGGGGAAAAACTGTTTTTT.

This rearrangement joins TRBV13 to TRBJ2-2; D is uncertain. The CDR3 sequence is 15 residues long. The V end lost 6 bases, the J end lost 5 bases, and 16 bases lay between the germline ends. Germline CDR1 and CDR2: PRHDT and FYEKMQ (reference sequence). CDR3 sequence reads: CASRPFGLGTGELFF. In nucleotides, the CDR3 is TGTGCCAGCAGACCCTTCGGGTTAGGTACCGGGGAGCTGTTTTTT. The full variable domain, its missing parts supplied by reference TRBV13 and TRBJ2-2, is AAGVIQSPRHLIKEKRETATLKCYPIPRHDTVYWYQQGPGQDPQFLISFYEKMQSDKGSIPDRFSAQQFSDYHSELNMSSLELGDSALYFCASRPFGLGTGELFFGEGSRLTVL.

This chain connects TRBV3-1 (or the pseudogene TRBV3-2) to TRBJ1-3, with D possibly matching TRBD1 (5 bases). The germline V gene encodes CDR1 LGHDT and CDR2 YNNKEL (reference sequence). Trimming shortened V by 5 bases and J by 0 bases, and 11 bases separated the two germline ends. The CDR3 totals 15 residues. CDR3 bases: TGTGCCAGCAGCGCACAGGTCTACTCTGGAAACACCATATATTTT. It codes for CASSAQVYSGNTIYF.

J is TRBJ2-7 and V is TRBV18; 10 positions agree with TRBD2. The trim removed 3 bases at V and 4 bases at J, leaving 3 bases unmatched. In germline, CDR1 is KGHSH, CDR2 LQKENI. This CDR3 is 14 amino acids long. The CDR3 DNA follows: TGTGCCAGCTCACCTAGCGGGGGGAGTTACGAGCAGTACTTC. This translates into CASSPSGGSYEQYF.

The gene calls are TRBV19 and TRBJ2-2; 7 bases map to TRBD2. CDR1 LNHDA and CDR2 SQIVND come from the germline V gene (reference sequence). The CDR3 is made up of 14 amino acids. The trim removed 10 bases at V and 4 bases at J, leaving 9 bases unmatched. The CDR3: CATKWGGGTGELFF. DNA of the CDR3: TGTGCCACGAAGTGGGGCGGGGGCACCGGGGAGCTGTTTTTT.

The V gene is TRBV6-5, the J gene TRBJ1-2, with TRBD1 identical over 7 bases. The CDR3 length is 14 residues. The ends lost 8 bases at V and 6 bases at J; junction bases unmatched: 12. Germline V lookup: CDR1 MNHEY, CDR2 SVGAGI. The CDR3 nucleotides read TGTGCCAGCTCCCTATCTGGAGGGGGCAATGGCTACACCTTC. This gives the protein CASSLSGGGNGYTF.

CDR3 residues: CASSEAALGSTDTQYF. CDR3 coding DNA: TGTGCCAGCAGTGAAGCCGCACTAGGGAGCACAGATACGCAGTATTTT. This chain links TRBV6-1 with TRBJ2-3, with TRBD2 as a possible D gene (5 bases). Looked up from germline, CDR1 is MNHNS and CDR2 is SASEGT. The CDR3 sequence is 16 residues long. V lost 0 bases and J lost 0, with 10 bases in between.

The J gene is TRBJ2-7, the V gene TRBV2, with 7 bases lining up with TRBD1. V was pared by 4 bases and J by 0 bases, with 3 bases of the junction left unmatched. Germline values: CDR1 SNHLY, CDR2 FYNNEI. The CDR3 sequence is 14 residues long. The CDR3 nucleotides read TGTGCCAGCAGTGTGTCAGGGGGCTCCTACGAGCAGTACTTC. Protein sequence: CASSVSGGSYEQYF.

The chain couples TRBV5-8 to TRBJ1-3; TRBD1 is a possible D gene (6 bases). Between the trimmed V and J ends, which lost 3 bases and 0 bases, there was a span of 13 bases. In germline, CDR1 is SGHTS, CDR2 YDEGEE. This CDR3 comprises 16 residues. CDR3 coding DNA: TGTGCCAGCAGCTGGCGGACAGTCTACTCTGGAAACACCATATATTTT. It is translated as CASSWRTVYSGNTIYF.